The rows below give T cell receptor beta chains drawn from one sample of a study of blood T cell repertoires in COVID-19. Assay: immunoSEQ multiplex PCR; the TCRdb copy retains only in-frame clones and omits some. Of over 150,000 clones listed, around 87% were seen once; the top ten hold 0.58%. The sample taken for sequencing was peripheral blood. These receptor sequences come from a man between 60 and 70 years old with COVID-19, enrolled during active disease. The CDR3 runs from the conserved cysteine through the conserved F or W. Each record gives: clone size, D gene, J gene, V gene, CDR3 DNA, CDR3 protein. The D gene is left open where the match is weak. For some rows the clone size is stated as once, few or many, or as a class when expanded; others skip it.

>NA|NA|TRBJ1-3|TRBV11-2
TGTGCCAGCAGCTTAGGACGGCAGGCTCGCTCTGGAAACACCATATATTTT
CASSLGRQARSGNTIYF
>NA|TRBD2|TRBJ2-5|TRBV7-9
TGTGCCAGCAGCTTAGCGTGGGCTAGCGGGGGCCCCTCCAAAGAGACCCAGTACTTC
CASSLAWASGGPSKETQYF
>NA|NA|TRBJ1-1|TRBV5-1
TGCGCCAGCAGCTTGGGGACATCGAACGGAGCTTTCTTT
CASSLGTSNGAFF
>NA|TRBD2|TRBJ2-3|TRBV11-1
TGTGCCAGCAGCAGAGGACTAGCGGTAGGGGTCGATACGCAGTATTTT
CASSRGLAVGVDTQYF
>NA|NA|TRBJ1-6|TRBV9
TGTGCCAGCACCCTCACACAGGATAATTCACCCCTCCACTTT
CASTLTQDNSPLHF
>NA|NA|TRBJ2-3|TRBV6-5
TGTGCCAGCAGTTACGCGGCACCCGGGAGCACAGATACGCAGTATTTT
CASSYAAPGSTDTQYF
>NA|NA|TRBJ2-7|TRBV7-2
TGTGCCAGCAGTCCCCGGCGACAGGTTTCCAGCATCCACGAGCAGTACTTC
CASSPRRQVSSIHEQYF
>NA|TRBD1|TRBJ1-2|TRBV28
TGTGCCAGCAGTTTCGGGACAGGGGGCTGGGGCTACACCTTC
CASSFGTGGWGYTF
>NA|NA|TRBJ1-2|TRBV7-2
TGTGCCAGCAGCTTATCACAGGGCGGCTATGGCTACACCTTC
CASSLSQGGYGYTF
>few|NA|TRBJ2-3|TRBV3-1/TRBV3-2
TGTGCCAGCAGCCGAACAGGGAGAGGTACGCAGTATTTT
CASSRTGRGTQYF
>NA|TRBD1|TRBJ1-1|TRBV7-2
TGTGCCAGCAGCACCAGGGGGCCGGACACTGAAGCTTTCTTT
CASSTRGPDTEAFF
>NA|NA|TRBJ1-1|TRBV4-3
TGCGCCAGCAGCCCAACAGAACTGAACACTGAAGCTTTCTTT
CASSPTELNTEAFF
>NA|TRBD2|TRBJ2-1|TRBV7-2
TGTGCCAGCAGCTCCTATCCCGCGGGACTAGCGACCTACAATGAGCAGTTCTTC
CASSSYPAGLATYNEQFF
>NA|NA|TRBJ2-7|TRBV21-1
TGTGCCAGCAGCAAATCTCCGGCGGGTGAGGGAGAGCAGTACTTC
CASSKSPAGEGEQYF
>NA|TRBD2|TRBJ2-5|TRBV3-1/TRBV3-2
TGTGCCAGCAGACTCAGGACTAGCGGGGGAGAGACCCAGTACTTC
CASRLRTSGGETQYF
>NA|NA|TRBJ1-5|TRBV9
TGTGCCAGCAGTCTTCAGGGGTTGGGCCAGCCCCAGCATTTT
CASSLQGLGQPQHF
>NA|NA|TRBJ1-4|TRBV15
TGTGCCACCAGCAGAGACTCAGTAGTGGGCCACATAAATGAAAAACTGTTTTTT
CATSRDSVVGHINEKLFF
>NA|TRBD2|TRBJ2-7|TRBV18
TGTGCCAGCTCACCGTCCGGGACTAGCATTCCTGGGCAGTACTTC
CASSPSGTSIPGQYF
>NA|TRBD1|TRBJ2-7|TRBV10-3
TGTGCCATCAATCCGGGACAGGGATGGGGTGAGCAGTACTTC
CAINPGQGWGEQYF
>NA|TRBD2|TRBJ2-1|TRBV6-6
TGTGCCAGCATTCCAACTAGCGGGGGTTCCAATGAGCAGTTCTTC
CASIPTSGGSNEQFF
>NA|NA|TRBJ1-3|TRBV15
TGTGCCACCAGCGGTCGACAGATGTTCTCTGGAAACACCATATATTTT
CATSGRQMFSGNTIYF
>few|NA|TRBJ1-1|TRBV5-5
TGTGCCAGCAGCTTGTCCGACTTGAGAAACACTGAAGCTTTCTTT
CASSLSDLRNTEAFF
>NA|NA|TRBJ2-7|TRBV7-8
TGTGCCAGCAGCCGGCGGGGGCCAGGGGCTTCCTACGAGCAGTACTTC
CASSRRGPGASYEQYF
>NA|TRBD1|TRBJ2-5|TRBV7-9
TGTGCCAGCAGCTCAGGACAGGGTGGTAGGGAGACCCAGTACTTC
CASSSGQGGRETQYF
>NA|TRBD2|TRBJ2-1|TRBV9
TGTGCCAGCACGACTAGCGGGGGAAACAATGAGCAGTTCTTC
CASTTSGGNNEQFF
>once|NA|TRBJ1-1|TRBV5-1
TGCGCCAGCAGCTTGGAGCGGGTTGGCACTGAAGCTTTCTTT
CASSLERVGTEAFF
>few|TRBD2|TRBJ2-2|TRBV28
TGTGCCAGCAGTCCAGGGACTAGCGGGTTCGGGGAGCTGTTTTTT
CASSPGTSGFGELFF
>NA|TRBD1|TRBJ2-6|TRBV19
TGTGCCAGTAGTGACAGGGGTGCCGTTTTCTCTGGGGCCAACGTCCTGACTTTC
CASSDRGAVFSGANVLTF
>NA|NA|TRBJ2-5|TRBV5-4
TGTGCCAGCAGCTTCGATGGCTCGGGGACCCAGTACTTC
CASSFDGSGTQYF
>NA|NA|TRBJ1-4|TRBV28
TGTGCCAGCAGTTTAGACGGAGCCGCAACTAATGAAAAACTGTTTTTT
CASSLDGAATNEKLFF
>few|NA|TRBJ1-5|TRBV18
TGTGCCAGCTCACCACTAAGCAATCAGCCCCAGCATTTT
CASSPLSNQPQHF
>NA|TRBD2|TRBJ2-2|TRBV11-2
TGTGCCAGCAGCTCTGTGCGGGGGGCCCCCGGGGAGCTGTTTTTT
CASSSVRGAPGELFF
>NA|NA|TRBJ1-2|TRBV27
TGTGCCAGCAGTTTAAGGGGTACCTATGGCTACACCTTC
CASSLRGTYGYTF
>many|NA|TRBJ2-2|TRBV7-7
TGTGCTAGCAGCTACGGTATACCGAACACCGGGGAGCTGTTTTTT
CASSYGIPNTGELFF
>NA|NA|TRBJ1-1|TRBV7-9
TGTGCCAGCAGCTTACGTCCGATACAGGATTGGGGCGGGAACACTGAAGCTTTCTTT
CASSLRPIQDWGGNTEAFF
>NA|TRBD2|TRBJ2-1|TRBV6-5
TGTGCCAGTAGCGGGAGAAGGTACAATGAGCAGTTCTTC
CASSGRRYNEQFF
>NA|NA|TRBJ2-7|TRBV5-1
TGCGCCAGCAGCTCCGCCTACGAGCAGTACTTC
CASSSAYEQYF
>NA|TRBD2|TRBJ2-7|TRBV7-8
TGTGCCAGCAGCCCCCATGGGATTTCCAGCGGGAGGCCCCGAATAACCCGCGAGCAGTACTTC
CASSPHGISSGRPRITREQYF
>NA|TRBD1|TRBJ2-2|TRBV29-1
TGCAGCGCCTCTGGGACAGAAATCACCGGGGAGCTGTTTTTT
CSASGTEITGELFF
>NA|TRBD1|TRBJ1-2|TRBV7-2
TGTGCCAGCAGCGCGCAGACAGGGGGCTATGGCTACACCTTC
CASSAQTGGYGYTF
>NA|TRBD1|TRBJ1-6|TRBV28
TGTGCCAGCAGTTCCAGACAGGGCTTTACTAGCTCCTATAATTCACCCCTCCACTTT
CASSSRQGFTSSYNSPLHF
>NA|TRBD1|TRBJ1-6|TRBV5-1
TGCGCCAGCAGCTCCAGGACAGGGTCCCAGGTCATGGGTTCACCCCTCCACTTT
CASSSRTGSQVMGSPLHF
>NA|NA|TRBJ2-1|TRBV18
TGTGCCAGCTCACCACCGTTGGGCGGGGGCCACAATGAGCAGTTCTTC
CASSPPLGGGHNEQFF
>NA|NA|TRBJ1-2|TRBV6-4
TGTGCCAGCAGTGACTCGCCCGTCACTGGGGCCTATGGCTACACCTTC
CASSDSPVTGAYGYTF
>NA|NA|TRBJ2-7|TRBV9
TGTGCCAGCAGCGGCAACACAGGGTCCAACGAGCAGTACTTC
CASSGNTGSNEQYF
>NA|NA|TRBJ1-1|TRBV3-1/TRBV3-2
TGTGCCAGCAGCCAAGAGTATATGAGGGGGGGTCAGGGTGAAGCTTTCTTT
CASSQEYMRGGQGEAFF
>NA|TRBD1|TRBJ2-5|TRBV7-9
TGTGCCAGCAGCCTTAAGACAGGGGTTTGGCAGGGTTTGGAGACCCAGTACTTC
CASSLKTGVWQGLETQYF
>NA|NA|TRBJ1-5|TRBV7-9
TGTGCCAGCAGCTTAGCAGCAGGGGACAATCAGCCCCAGCATTTT
CASSLAAGDNQPQHF
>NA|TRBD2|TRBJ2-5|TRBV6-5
TGTGCCAGCAGTTCCAGCGGGACTATGTTTTCAGAGACCCAGTACTTC
CASSSSGTMFSETQYF
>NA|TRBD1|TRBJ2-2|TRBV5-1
TGCGCCAGCATGGGGACAGGGGCTAACACCGGGGAGCTGTTTTTT
CASMGTGANTGELFF
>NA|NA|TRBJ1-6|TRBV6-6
TGTGCCAGCAGTCCGGGTCGAGGCCAGGGGAAAAGGCCCTATAATTCACCCCTCCACTTT
CASSPGRGQGKRPYNSPLHF
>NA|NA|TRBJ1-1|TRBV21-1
TGTGCCAGCAGCAAAAAGACTAGAGGGACAGGGAGACCAAACACTGAAGCTTTCTTT
CASSKKTRGTGRPNTEAFF
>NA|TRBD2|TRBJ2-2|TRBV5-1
TGCGCCAGCAGCTCCCTAGCGGGGGGGCGCGAAATAACCGGGGAGCTGTTTTTT
CASSSLAGGREITGELFF
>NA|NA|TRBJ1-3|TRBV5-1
TGCGCCAGCAGCTTGGTCTCAAACAGGGATACAGGAAACACCATATATTTT
CASSLVSNRDTGNTIYF
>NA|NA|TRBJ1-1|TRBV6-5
TGTGCCAGCATGCCTATTGGACAGATGAACACTGAAGCTTTCTTT
CASMPIGQMNTEAFF